Described below is a single T cell receptor beta chain sequence and its context. The sample holds a few counts of this clonotype. It lacks a known antigen. No base-level quality is on record; no much larger clone is a single base apart. Counted from cysteine to phenylalanine, this CDR3 has 16 amino acids. Just CDR3 DNA is preserved here, 48 bases in frame from base 1. Trimming costs V 2 bases and J 0 bases, and their ends lie 11 bases apart. The library was prepared using 5' RACE. Sequenced using an Illumina HiSeq 2500. A second PCR of roughly 7 to 12 cycles was run with a J-beta primer mix and a sample-barcoded 5' primer. A template-switch 5' adaptor carrying 12 random nucleotides introduced a unique molecular identifier onto each TCR beta cDNA molecule. Each sample yielded at least 3 million CDR3-containing paired-end reads. The Mint cDNA synthesis kit, primed by a TRBC-specific oligonucleotide, was used to synthesize first-strand cDNA from all RNA. Following uracil-DNA glycosylase treatment, all cDNA underwent a first 18-cycle PCR with the universal primers M1SS and BC2_uni_R. Processing in the source paper ran as follows. Normalization of each sample was performed by random selection of 1 million high-quality reads, each carrying a distinct molecular identifier. Instead of being binned into consensus sequences, reads with shared molecular identifiers were discarded. MiTCR, with a Q25 quality threshold and the strictest error-elimination algorithm, was used for CDR3 identification, clonotype clustering and error correction. Lower-bound total TCR beta diversity was estimated with a nonparametric unseen species model using Euler transformation. TCRdb reprocessed the public reads (quality trimming at Q25 with fastp, clone calling with MiXCR) and kept in-frame beta chains. Here each entry gathers all rows of one CDR3 protein and keeps the most common genes and DNA. The V and J calls reflect TCRdb's pipeline rather than the authors' work. The sample records hundreds of thousands of distinct CDR3 sequences, under 45% of which are singletons. The top ten clonotypes cover nearly 20% of the sample.

Systemically healthy Caucasian individuals from Russia, some 40 in total and aged about 6 to 95 years, were included as donors. Roughly 9 milliliters of peripheral blood were drawn from each donor into EDTA-treated Vacutainer tubes. Ficoll-Paque density-gradient centrifugation was used to isolate PBMCs, with at least 6 million obtained per sample. Total RNA was extracted from PBMCs with Trizol reagent, with at least 6 micrograms obtained per sample. The percentages of naive CD45RAhigh/CD27high T cells were determined by flow cytometry on a PBMC aliquot from every donor. This sample was included in a study of blood T cells in healthy people across ages (dated by TCRdb to between 2015 and 2016). General notes on the study: Template switching captured roughly one uniquely barcoded TCR beta cDNA molecule per two T cells in model experiments. Using deep sequencing normalized with unique cDNA molecular identifiers, the study measured how TCR beta repertoire diversity changes with age. Four age groups were formed from the donors: young (average 16 years), middle-aged (around 40), aged (more than 55) and long-lived (less than 85). To avoid experimental bias, donors of different ages were spread randomly across the sequencing lanes. The study analyzed two additional independent replicas of 1 million unique cDNA reads from the same blood draw for two donors, one aged 18 to 30 and one aged 80 or older.

Overall study outcomes, separate from this receptor: As age increased, observed TCR beta diversity per million T cells dropped in a roughly linear way, and a significant reduction was already evident by age about 40. Estimates of total diversity based on one million sequenced T cells were regarded as lower bounds and as underestimates. Observed TCR beta diversity correlated strongly with the percentage of naive T cells measured by flow cytometry. Compared with the aged group, more naive CD4+ T cells, fewer expanded clones and increased TCR diversity were shown by the long-lived group, suggesting age selection. The CMV infection status of donors was not known, potentially confounding age-related changes in expanded clonotypes. Because profiling used bulk unsorted PBMCs, naive and antigen-experienced compartments could not be compared conclusively.

The TCR was taken from a man between 60 and 75 years old in good health. The sample taken for sequencing was blood. In this chain, TRBV12-3 or TRBV12-4 is recombined with TRBJ2-4; no D gene is confidently identified. Here the CDR3 is given as CASSLWFELAKNIQYF. The sequenced DNA: TGTGCCAGCAGTTTATGGTTCGAGCTAGCCAAAAACATTCAGTACTTC.